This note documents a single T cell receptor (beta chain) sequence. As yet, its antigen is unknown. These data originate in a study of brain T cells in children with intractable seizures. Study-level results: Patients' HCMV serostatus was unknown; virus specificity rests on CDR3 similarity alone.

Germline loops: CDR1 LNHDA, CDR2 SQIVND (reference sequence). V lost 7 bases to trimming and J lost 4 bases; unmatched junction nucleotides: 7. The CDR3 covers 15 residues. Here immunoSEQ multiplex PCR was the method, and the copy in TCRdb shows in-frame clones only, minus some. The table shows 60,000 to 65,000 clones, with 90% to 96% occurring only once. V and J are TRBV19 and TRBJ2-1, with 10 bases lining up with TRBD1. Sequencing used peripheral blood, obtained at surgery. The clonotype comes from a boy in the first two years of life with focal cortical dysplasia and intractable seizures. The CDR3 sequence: CASTPPGQGYNEQFF. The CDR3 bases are TGTGCCAGTACCCCCCCGGGACAGGGGTACAATGAGCAGTTCTTC.